This T cell receptor (beta chain) was sequenced for a study of blood T cell repertoires in COVID-19. Study summary: PBMCs, B-cell-depleted T cells, or T cells provided the cDNA or gDNA that made up the material.

Participants, about 18 to 90 years old, spanned around 25 US areas. Germline values: CDR1 ENHRY, CDR2 SYGVKD. The ends lost 3 bases at V and 6 bases at J; junction bases unmatched: 8. This CDR3 spans 17 amino acids. The table came from immunoSEQ multiplex PCR; TCRdb's copy has only in-frame clones and leaves some out. This table holds 300,000 to 500,000 clones, approximately 90% found once. The rearrangement links TRBV10-3 to TRBJ2-1; 13 bases line up with TRBD2. The sample comprised PBMCs or T cells enriched from blood (not recorded which). The clonotype originates from a woman aged 25 to 45 with acute COVID-19. In DNA form, the CDR3 reads TGTGCCATCAGTGACATTTTACTAGCGGGGGGGGTCAATGAGCAGTTCTTC. Protein sequence: CAISDILLAGGVNEQFF.